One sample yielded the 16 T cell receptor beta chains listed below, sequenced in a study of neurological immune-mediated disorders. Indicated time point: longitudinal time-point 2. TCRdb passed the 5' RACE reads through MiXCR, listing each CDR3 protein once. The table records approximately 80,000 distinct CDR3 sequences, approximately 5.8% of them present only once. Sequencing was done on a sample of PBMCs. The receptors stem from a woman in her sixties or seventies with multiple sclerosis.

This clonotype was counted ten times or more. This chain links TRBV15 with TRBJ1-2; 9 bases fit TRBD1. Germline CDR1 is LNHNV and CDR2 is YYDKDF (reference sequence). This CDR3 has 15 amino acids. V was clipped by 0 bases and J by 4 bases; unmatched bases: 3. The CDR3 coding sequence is TGTGCCACCAGCAGAGAGGGGACAGGGATCTATGGCTACACCTTC. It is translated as CATSREGTGIYGYTF.

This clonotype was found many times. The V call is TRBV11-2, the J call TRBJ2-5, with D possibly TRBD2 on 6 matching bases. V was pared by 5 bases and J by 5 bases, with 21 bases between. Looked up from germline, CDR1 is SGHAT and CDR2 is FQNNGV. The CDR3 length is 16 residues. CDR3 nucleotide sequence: TGTGCCAGCAGCCTTACCCGGGAGCTAGGGTGGGAGACCCAGTACTTC. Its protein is CASSLTRELGWETQYF.

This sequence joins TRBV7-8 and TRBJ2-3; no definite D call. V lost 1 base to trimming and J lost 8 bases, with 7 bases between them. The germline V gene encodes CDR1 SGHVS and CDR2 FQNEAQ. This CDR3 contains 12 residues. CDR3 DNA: TGTGCCAGCAGCTTAGTGTCCGGTACGCAGTATTTT. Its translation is CASSLVSGTQYF. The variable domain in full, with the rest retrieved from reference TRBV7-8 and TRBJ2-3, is GAGVSQSPRYKVAKRGQDVALRCDPISGHVSLFWYQQALGQGPEFLTYFQNEAQLDKSGLPSDRFFAERPEGSVSTLKIQRTQQEDSAVYLCASSLVSGTQYFGPGTRLTVL.

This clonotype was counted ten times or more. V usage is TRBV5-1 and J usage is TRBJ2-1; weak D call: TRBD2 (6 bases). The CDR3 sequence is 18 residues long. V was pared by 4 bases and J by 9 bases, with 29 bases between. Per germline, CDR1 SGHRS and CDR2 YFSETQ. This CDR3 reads CASSGPELGGTRTAEQFF. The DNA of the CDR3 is TGCGCCAGCAGCGGTCCCGAGTTGGGGGGAACCAGAACGGCTGAGCAGTTCTTC.

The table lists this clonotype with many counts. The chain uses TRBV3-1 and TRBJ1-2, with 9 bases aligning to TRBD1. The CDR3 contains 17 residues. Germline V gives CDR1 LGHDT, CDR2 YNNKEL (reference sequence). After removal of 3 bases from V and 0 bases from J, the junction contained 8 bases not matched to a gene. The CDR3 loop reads CASSQRTGVGANYGYTF. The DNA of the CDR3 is TGTGCCAGCAGCCAGCGGACAGGGGTTGGGGCTAACTATGGCTACACCTTC.

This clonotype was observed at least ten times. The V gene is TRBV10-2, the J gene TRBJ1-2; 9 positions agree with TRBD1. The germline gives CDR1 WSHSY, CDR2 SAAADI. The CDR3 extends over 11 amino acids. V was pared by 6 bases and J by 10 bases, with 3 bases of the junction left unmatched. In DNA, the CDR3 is TGCGCCAGCAGCACAGGGGGCGCCTACACCTTC. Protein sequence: CASSTGGAYTF.

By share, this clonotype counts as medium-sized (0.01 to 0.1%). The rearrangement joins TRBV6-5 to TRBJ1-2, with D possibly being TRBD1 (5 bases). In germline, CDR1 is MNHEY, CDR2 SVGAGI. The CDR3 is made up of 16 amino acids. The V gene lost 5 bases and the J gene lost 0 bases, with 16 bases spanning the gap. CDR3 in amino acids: CASSRGLGGANYGYTF. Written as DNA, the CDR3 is TGTGCCAGCAGTCGGGGACTTGGGGGAGCTAACTATGGCTACACCTTC.

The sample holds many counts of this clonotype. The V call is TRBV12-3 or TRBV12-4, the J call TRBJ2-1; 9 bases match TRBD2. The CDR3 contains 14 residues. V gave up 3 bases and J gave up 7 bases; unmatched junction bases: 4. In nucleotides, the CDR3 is TGTGCCAGCAGTTTTGGCGGGGGGGCTAATGAGCAGTTCTTC. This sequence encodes CASSFGGGANEQFF.

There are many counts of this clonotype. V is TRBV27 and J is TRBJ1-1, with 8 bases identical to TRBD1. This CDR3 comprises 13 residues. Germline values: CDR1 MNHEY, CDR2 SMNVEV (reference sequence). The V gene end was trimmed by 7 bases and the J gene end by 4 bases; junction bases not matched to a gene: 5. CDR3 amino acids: CASTTGGGTEAFF. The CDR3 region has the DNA TGTGCCAGCACTACAGGGGGAGGCACTGAAGCTTTCTTT.

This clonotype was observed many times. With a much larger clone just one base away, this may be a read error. As DNA, the CDR3 is TGTGCCAGCAGCCGCAGCTCCTACGAGCAGTACTTC. Its translation is CASSRSSYEQYF. The chain links TRBV7-9 to TRBJ2-7; D is uncertain. V lost 5 bases and J lost 0, with 5 bases in between. The CDR3 totals 12 residues. CDR1 is SEHNR, CDR2 FQNEAQ, per germline (reference sequence).

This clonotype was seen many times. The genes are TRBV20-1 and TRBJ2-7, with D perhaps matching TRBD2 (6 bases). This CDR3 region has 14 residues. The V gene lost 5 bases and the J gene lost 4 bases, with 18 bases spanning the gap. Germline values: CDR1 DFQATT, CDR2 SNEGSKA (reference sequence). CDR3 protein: CSAQRGGGGYEQYF. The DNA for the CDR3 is TGCAGTGCTCAGAGGGGAGGTGGTGGATACGAGCAGTACTTC.

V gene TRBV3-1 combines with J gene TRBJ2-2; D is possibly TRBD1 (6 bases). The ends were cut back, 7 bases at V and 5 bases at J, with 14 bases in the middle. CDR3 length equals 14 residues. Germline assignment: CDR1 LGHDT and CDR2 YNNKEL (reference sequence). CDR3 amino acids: CASTPQGWTGELFF. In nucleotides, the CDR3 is TGTGCCAGCACCCCACAGGGTTGGACCGGGGAGCTGTTTTTT.

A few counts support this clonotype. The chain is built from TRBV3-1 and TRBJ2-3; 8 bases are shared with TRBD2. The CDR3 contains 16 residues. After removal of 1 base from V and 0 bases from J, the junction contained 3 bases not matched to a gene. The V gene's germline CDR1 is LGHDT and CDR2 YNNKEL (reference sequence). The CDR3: CASSQGTSRSTDTQYF. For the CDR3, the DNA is TGTGCCAGCAGCCAAGGGACTAGCCGTAGCACAGATACGCAGTATTTT.

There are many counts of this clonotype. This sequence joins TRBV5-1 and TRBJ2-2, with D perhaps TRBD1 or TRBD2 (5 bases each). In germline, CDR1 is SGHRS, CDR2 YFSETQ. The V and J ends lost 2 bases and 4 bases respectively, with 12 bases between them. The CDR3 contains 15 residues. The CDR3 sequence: CASSFGDLPTGELFF. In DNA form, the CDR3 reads TGCGCCAGCAGCTTTGGGGACCTACCCACCGGGGAGCTGTTTTTT.

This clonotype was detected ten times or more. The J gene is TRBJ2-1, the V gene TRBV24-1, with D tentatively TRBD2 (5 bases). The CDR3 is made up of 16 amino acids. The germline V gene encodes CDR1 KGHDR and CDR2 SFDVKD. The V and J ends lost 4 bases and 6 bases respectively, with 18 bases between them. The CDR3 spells CATSDPGGAQANEQFF. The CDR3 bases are TGTGCCACCAGTGACCCCGGAGGAGCGCAGGCCAATGAGCAGTTCTTC.

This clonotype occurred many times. The CDR3 DNA follows: TGTGCCAGCAGCTTAGGAGGGGACAATTCACCCCTCCACTTT. Translating gives CASSLGGDNSPLHF. The chain employs TRBV7-8 and TRBJ1-6, with D perhaps matching TRBD1 (5 bases). With 1 base removed from V and 7 bases from J, the gap between germline ends came to 8 bases. The germline gives CDR1 SGHVS, CDR2 FQNEAQ. The CDR3 is made up of 14 amino acids.